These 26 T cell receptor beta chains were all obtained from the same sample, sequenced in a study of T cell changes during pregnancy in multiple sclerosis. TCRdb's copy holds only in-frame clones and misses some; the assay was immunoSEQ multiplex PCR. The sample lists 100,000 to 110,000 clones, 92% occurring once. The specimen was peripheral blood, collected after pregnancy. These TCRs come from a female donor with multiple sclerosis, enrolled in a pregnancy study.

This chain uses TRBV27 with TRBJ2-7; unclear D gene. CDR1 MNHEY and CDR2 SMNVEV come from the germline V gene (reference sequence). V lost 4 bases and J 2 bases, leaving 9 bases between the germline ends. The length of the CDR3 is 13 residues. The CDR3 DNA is TGTGCCAGCAGTTATGCTATCGCCTACGAGCAGTACTTC. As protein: CASSYAIAYEQYF.

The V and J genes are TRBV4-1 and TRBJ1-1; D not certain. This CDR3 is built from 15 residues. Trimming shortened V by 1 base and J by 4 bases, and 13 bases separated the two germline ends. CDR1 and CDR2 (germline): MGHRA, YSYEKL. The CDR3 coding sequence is TGCGCCAGCAGCCAAGGTAGGGCGGGCAGCACTGAAGCTTTCTTT. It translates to CASSQGRAGSTEAFF.

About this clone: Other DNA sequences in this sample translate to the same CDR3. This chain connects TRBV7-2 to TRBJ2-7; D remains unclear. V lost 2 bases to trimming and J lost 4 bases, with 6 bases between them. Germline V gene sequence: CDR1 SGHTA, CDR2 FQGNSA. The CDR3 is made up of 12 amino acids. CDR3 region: CASSLPRYEQYF. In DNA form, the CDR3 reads TGTGCCAGCAGCTTACCTCGTTACGAGCAGTACTTC.

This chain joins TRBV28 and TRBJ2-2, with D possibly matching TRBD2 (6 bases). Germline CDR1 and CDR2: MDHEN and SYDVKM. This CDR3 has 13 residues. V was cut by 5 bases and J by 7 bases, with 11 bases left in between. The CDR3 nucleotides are TGTGCCAGCAGTCTCGGGAGAGTCGGGGAGCTGTTTTTT. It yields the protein CASSLGRVGELFF.

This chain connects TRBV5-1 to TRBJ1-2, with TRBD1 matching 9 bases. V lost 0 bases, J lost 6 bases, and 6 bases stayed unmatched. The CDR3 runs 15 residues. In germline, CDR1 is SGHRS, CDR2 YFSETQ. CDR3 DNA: TGCGCCAGCAGCTTGGAGGGACAGGGTCGGAATGGCTACACCTTC. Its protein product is CASSLEGQGRNGYTF.

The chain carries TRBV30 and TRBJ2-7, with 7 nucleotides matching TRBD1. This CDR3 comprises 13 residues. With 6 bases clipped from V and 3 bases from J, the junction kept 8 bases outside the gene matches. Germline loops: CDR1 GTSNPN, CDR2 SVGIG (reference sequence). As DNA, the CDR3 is TGTGCCTGCAGACCTGACAGGGTCTACGAGCAGTACTTC. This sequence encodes CACRPDRVYEQYF.

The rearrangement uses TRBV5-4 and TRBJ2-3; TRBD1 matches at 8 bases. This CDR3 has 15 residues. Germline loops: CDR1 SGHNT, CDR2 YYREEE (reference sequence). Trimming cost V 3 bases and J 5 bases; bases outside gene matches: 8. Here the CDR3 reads CASSSGTGAGDTQYF. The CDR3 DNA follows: TGTGCCAGCAGCTCGGGGACAGGTGCGGGAGATACGCAGTATTTT.

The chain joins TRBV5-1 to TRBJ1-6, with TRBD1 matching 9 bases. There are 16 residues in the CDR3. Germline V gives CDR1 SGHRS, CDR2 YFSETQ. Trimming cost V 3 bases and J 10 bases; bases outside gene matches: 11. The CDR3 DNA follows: TGCGCCAGCAGCTACAGACCGGGACAGGGAGACTCACCCCTCCACTTT. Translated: CASSYRPGQGDSPLHF.

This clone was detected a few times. CDR3 protein: CASSPTGGGEQYF. In DNA, the CDR3 is TGTGCCAGCAGCCCGACAGGGGGAGGAGAGCAGTACTTC. This chain links TRBV7-9 with TRBJ2-7; TRBD1 matches at 9 bases. With V trimmed by 5 bases and J by 7 bases, 6 bases remained unmatched. The CDR3 is 13 amino acids. Germline assignment: CDR1 SEHNR and CDR2 FQNEAQ (reference sequence).

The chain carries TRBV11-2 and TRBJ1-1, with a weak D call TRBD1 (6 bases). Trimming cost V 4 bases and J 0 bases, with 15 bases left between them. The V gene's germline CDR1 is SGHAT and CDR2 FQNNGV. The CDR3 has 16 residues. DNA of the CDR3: TGTGCCAGCAGCTCAGGACAGCTTATTTTGAACACTGAAGCTTTCTTT. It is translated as CASSSGQLILNTEAFF.

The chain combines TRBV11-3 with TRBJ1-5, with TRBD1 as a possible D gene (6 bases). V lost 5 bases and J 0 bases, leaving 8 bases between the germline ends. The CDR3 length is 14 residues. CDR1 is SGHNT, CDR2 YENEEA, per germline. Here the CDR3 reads CASSKGDSNQPQHF. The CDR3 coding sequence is TGTGCCAGCAGCAAGGGGGATAGCAATCAGCCCCAGCATTTT.

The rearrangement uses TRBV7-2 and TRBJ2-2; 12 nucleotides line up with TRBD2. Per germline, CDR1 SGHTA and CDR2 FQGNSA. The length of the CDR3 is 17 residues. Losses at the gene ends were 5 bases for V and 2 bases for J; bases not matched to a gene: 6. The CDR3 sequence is CASSASGRAQNTGELFF. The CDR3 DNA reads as TGTGCCAGCAGCGCTAGCGGGAGGGCCCAAAACACCGGGGAGCTGTTTTTT.

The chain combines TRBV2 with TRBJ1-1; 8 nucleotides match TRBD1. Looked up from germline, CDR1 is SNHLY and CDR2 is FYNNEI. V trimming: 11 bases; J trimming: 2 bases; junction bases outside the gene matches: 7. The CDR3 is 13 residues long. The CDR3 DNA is TGTGCCGTCAGACAGGGGATAAACACTGAAGCTTTCTTT. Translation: CAVRQGINTEAFF.

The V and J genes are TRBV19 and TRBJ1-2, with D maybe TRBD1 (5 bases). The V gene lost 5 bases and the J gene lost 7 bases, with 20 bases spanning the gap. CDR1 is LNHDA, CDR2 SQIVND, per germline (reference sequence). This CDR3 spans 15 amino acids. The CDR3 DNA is TGTGCCAGTAGTTTGTCGGCAGGGTCGTTGGGTGGCTACACCTTC. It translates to CASSLSAGSLGGYTF. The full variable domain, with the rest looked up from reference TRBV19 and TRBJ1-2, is DGGITQSPKYLFRKEGQNVTLSCEQNLNHDAMYWYRQDPGQGLRLIYYSQIVNDFQKGDIAEGYSVSREKKESFPLTVTSAQKNPTAFYLCASSLSAGSLGGYTFGSGTRLTVV.

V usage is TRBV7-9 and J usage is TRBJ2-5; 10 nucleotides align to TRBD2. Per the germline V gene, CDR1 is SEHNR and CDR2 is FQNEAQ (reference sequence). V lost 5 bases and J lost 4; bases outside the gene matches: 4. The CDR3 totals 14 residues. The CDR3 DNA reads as TGTGCCAGCAGCCTTAGCGGGGGGTTAGAGACCCAGTACTTC. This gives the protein CASSLSGGLETQYF.

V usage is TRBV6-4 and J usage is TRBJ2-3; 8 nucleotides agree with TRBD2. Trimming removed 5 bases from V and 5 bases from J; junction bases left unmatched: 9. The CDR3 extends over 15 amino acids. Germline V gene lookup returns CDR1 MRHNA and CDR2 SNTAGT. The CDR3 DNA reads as TGTGCCAGCAGTCTGGGACTAGGGATTGGAGATACGCAGTATTTT. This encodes CASSLGLGIGDTQYF.

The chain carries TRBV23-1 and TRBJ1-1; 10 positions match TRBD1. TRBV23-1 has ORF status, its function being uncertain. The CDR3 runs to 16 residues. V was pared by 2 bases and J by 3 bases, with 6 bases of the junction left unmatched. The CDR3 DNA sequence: TGCGCCAGCAGTCAACGACAGGGGGCGCGGGACACTGAAGCTTTCTTT. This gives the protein CASSQRQGARDTEAFF.

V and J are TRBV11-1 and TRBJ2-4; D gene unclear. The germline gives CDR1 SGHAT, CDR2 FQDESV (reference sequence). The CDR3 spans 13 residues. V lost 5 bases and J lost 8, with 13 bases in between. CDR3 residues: CASSPTTWDIQYF. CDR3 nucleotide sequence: TGTGCCAGCAGCCCCACGACATGGGACATTCAGTACTTC.

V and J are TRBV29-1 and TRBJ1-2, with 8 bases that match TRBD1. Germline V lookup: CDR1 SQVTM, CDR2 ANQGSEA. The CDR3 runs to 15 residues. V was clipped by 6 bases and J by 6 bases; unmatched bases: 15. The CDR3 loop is CSVAYPGQAVDGYTF. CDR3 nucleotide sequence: TGCAGCGTCGCCTACCCGGGACAGGCGGTGGATGGCTACACCTTC.

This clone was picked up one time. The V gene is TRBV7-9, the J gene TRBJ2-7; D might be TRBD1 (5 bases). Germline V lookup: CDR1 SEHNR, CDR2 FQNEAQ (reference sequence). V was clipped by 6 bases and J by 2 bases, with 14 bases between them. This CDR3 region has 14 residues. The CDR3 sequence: CASSHPTATYEQYF. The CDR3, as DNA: TGTGCCAGCAGTCATCCGACAGCGACCTACGAGCAGTACTTC. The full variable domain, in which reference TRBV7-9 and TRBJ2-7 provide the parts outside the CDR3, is DTGVSQNPRHKITKRGQNVTFRCDPISEHNRLYWYRQTLGQGPEFLTYFQNEAQLEKSRLLSDRFSAERPKGSFSTLEIQRTEQGDSAMYLCASSHPTATYEQYFGPGTRLTVT.

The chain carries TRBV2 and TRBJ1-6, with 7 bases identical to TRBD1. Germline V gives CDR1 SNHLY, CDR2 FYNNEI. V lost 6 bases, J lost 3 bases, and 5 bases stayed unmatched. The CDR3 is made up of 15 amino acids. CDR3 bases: TGTGCCAGCAGGGGGACAGCCAACTATAATTCACCCCTCCACTTT. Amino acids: CASRGTANYNSPLHF.

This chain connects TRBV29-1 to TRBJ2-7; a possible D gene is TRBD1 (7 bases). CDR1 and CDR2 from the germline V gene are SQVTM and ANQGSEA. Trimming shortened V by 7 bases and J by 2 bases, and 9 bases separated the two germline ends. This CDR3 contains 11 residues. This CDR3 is CSGGTAYEQYF. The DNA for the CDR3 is TGCAGCGGCGGGACAGCCTACGAGCAGTACTTC.

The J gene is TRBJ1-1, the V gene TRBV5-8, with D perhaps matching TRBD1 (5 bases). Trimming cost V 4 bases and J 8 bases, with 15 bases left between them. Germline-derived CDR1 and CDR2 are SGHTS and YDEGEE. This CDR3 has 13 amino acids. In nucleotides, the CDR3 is TGTGCCAGCAGCCATGATCAGGGAGGAGAAGCTTTCTTT. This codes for CASSHDQGGEAFF.

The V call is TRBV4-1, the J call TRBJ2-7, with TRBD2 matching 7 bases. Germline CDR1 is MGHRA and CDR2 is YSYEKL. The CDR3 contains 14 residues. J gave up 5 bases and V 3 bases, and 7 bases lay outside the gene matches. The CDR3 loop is CASSQPDRGDEQYF. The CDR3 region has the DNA TGCGCCAGCAGCCAGCCCGATCGGGGGGACGAGCAGTACTTC.

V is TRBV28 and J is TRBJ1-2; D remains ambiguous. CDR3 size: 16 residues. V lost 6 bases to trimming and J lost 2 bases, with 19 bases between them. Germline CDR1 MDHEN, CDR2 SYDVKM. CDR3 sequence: CASSKAHARLNYGYTF. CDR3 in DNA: TGTGCCAGCAGCAAGGCCCACGCCAGGTTGAACTATGGCTACACCTTC.

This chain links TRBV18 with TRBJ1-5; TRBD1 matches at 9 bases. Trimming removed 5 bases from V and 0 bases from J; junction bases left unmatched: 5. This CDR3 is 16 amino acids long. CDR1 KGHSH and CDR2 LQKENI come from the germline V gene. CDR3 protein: CASSKQGAFSNQPQHF. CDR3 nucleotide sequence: TGTGCCAGCTCAAAACAGGGGGCCTTTAGCAATCAGCCCCAGCATTTT.